This T cell receptor beta chain originates from a study of OX40 agonist ivuxolimab in advanced cancers. Study overall: Males comprised 70% to 85% of the group, whose mean age was approximately 62 years (range 23 to 79). Study-wide findings and caveats: In the 0.1 to 3.0 mg/kg range, CD4+ and CD8+ blood T cells had expanded clonally by week 6.

As to this clone: No antigen is known for it.

Sequencing was performed with immunoSEQ multiplex PCR; in TCRdb, only in-frame clones are kept and a portion is missing. Here the sample spans tens of thousands of clones, 82% being singletons. The sequences come from CD4+ or CD8+ T cells sorted from blood, collected in a trial of the OX40 agonist ivuxolimab. The clonotype comes from an adult with an advanced solid tumor such as melanoma, head and neck, liver or kidney cancer.

The CDR3 DNA sequence: TGTGCTAGTGGTTTGGTACTCGGGCCCAGCACAGATACGCAGTATTTT. Translation gives CASGLVLGPSTDTQYF. V gene TRBV12-5 combines with J gene TRBJ2-3; D unresolved. This CDR3 is built from 16 residues. V was cut by 0 bases and J by 0 bases, with 10 bases left in between. Germline CDR1 is LGHNT and CDR2 is FRNRAP.